The 28 T cell receptor beta chains below all came from one sample that was sequenced in a study of Ad26.COV2.S vaccination and SARS-CoV-2 variants (dated by TCRdb to about 2021). Reading the label with the study, this specimen's treatment or condition is: roughly 20 received Ad26.COV2.S at low or high dose, single or two shots; about 5 received placebo; per-sample allocation not given. Repertoires of vaccine and placebo recipients were sequenced from samples collected on day 63 after the first injection. Libraries came from the immunoSEQ multiplex PCR assay. Entries here come from immuneACCESS through TCRdb and include only in-frame sequences with V and J called. Some clones fail to appear in such tables; in the studies checked, an unresolved V gene covers under half of the shortfall, and the cause of the remainder is unknown. The sample includes some 640,000 clones, with 80% to 90% observed a single time. Roughly 1.5% of the sample belongs to the ten largest clones.

The sample in question was peripheral blood, obtained in a trial of Ad26.COV2.S vaccine versus placebo. The receptors were gathered from a person between 18 and 65 years old who received the Ad26.COV2.S COVID-19 vaccine or a placebo.

This chain links TRBV12-3 or TRBV12-4 with TRBJ2-3; D gene ambiguous. V shed 5 bases and J shed 2 bases, with 8 bases lying between them. The CDR3 is 13 residues long. Here the CDR3 DNA reads TGTGCCAGCAGTGGTGGGCACACAGATACGCAGTATTTT. As protein: CASSGGHTDTQYF.

The rearrangement joins TRBV4-3 to TRBJ1-1, with D perhaps matching TRBD1 (5 bases). V dropped 0 bases and J dropped 1 base, with 9 bases sitting between them. Germline loops: CDR1 LGHNA, CDR2 YSLEER. This CDR3 region has 15 residues. CDR3 coding DNA: TGCGCCAGCAGCCAAGACGGGCAGGGGAACACTGAAGCTTTCTTT. Residues: CASSQDGQGNTEAFF.

The chain links TRBV24-1 to TRBJ2-1, with TRBD2 identical over 13 bases. The germline V gene has CDR1 KGHDR and CDR2 SFDVKD. This CDR3 is 17 amino acids long. Trimming took 3 bases from V and 3 from J; bases not matched to a gene: 4. This CDR3 reads CATSDPGTSGIYNEQFF. In DNA, the CDR3 is TGTGCCACCAGTGATCCTGGGACTAGCGGGATCTACAATGAGCAGTTCTTC.

The chain combines TRBV2 with TRBJ1-2, with D hard to call. V was trimmed by 6 bases and J by 1 base, leaving 9 bases between them. Germline assignment: CDR1 SNHLY and CDR2 FYNNEI. This CDR3 has 13 amino acids. As DNA, the CDR3 is TGTGCCAGCAGCGACACAGTTAACTATGGCTACACCTTC. It is translated as CASSDTVNYGYTF.

The V call is TRBV29-1, the J call TRBJ2-1; D is unclear. Trimming took 7 bases from V and 7 from J, leaving 17 bases between them. CDR1 is SQVTM and CDR2 is ANQGSEA in the germline V gene. CDR3 length: 13 residues. This CDR3 is CSAALGGLNEQFF. CDR3 bases: TGCAGCGCCGCGCTGGGTGGGCTTAATGAGCAGTTCTTC.

This rearrangement joins TRBV7-2 to TRBJ1-6; 9 bases are a match to TRBD1. From germline, CDR1 is SGHTA and CDR2 FQGNSA. Trimming removed 1 base from V and 2 bases from J; junction bases left unmatched: 3. This CDR3 is 17 amino acids long. CDR3 DNA: TGTGCCAGCAGCTTAGGCCGGACAGGGGCCTATAATTCACCCCTCCACTTT. Amino acid sequence: CASSLGRTGAYNSPLHF.

J is TRBJ1-6 and V is TRBV7-2; no clear D gene. The CDR3 spans 15 residues. V gave up 1 base and J gave up 7 bases, with 11 bases separating them. Germline V gene data show CDR1 as SGHTA and CDR2 as FQGNSA. CDR3 sequence (DNA): TGTGCCAGCAGCTTAGAACGGGCAAGGAATTCACCCCTCCACTTT. This sequence encodes CASSLERARNSPLHF.

The rearrangement uses TRBV18 and TRBJ2-5, with 9 bases lining up with TRBD1. Germline V gene sequence: CDR1 KGHSH, CDR2 LQKENI. Trimming at V came to 1 base and at J to 0 bases, leaving 3 bases not matched to a gene. The CDR3 runs 16 residues. The CDR3 DNA sequence: TGTGCCAGCTCACCACGGGGGACAGGGAACCAAGAGACCCAGTACTTC. It specifies CASSPRGTGNQETQYF. Supplemented by reference TRBV18 and TRBJ2-5, the full variable domain reads NAGVMQNPRHLVRRRGQEARLRCSPMKGHSHVYWYRQLPEEGLKFMVYLQKENIIDESGMPKERFSAEFPKEGPSILRIQQVVRGDSAAYFCASSPRGTGNQETQYFGPGTRLLVL.

This chain links TRBV19 with TRBJ1-2; D call uncertain. This CDR3 is 14 amino acids long. V lost 4 bases and J 0 bases, leaving 9 bases between the germline ends. Germline V gene sequence: CDR1 LNHDA, CDR2 SQIVND (reference sequence). The CDR3 DNA reads TGTGCCAGTAGTACCCTGCCATCTAACTATGGCTACACCTTC. It codes for CASSTLPSNYGYTF.

This chain uses TRBV4-2 with TRBJ2-7, with 7 bases fitting TRBD2. V shed 2 bases, J shed 3 bases, and the junction held 4 bases outside the gene matches. The CDR3 covers 14 residues. Germline-derived CDR1 and CDR2 are LGHNA and YNFKEQ. DNA for the CDR3: TGTGCCAGCAGCCAATCCGGGACTATCTACGAGCAGTACTTC. Amino acid sequence: CASSQSGTIYEQYF.

V and J are TRBV19 and TRBJ2-5, with 15 bases identical to TRBD2. The trim removed 8 bases at V and 4 bases at J, leaving 5 bases unmatched. CDR3 length: 15 amino acids. CDR1 is LNHDA and CDR2 is SQIVND in the germline V gene (reference sequence). The CDR3 coding sequence is TGTGCCAGTCGGCGGACTAGCGGGAGGGGAGAGACCCAGTACTTC. It translates to CASRRTSGRGETQYF.

This clone occurred a few times. CDR3 sequence: CSVKEGGHYYGYTF. DNA of the CDR3: TGCAGCGTGAAGGAAGGTGGGCATTATTATGGCTACACCTTC. This chain links TRBV29-1 with TRBJ1-2; unclear D gene. The CDR3 spans 14 residues. Germline V lookup: CDR1 SQVTM, CDR2 ANQGSEA. Between the trimmed V and J ends, which lost 6 bases and 5 bases, there was a span of 19 bases.

CDR3 residues: CASSLDSYNEQFF. The CDR3 bases are TGTGCCAGCAGCTTAGATTCCTACAATGAGCAGTTCTTC. The chain combines TRBV7-2 with TRBJ2-1; no definite D call. The CDR3 extends over 13 amino acids. CDR1 SGHTA and CDR2 FQGNSA come from the germline V gene. V was shortened by 1 base and J by 1 base, with 2 bases between the two germline ends.

This chain links TRBV18 with TRBJ2-7; 11 nucleotides agree with TRBD1. Trimming at V came to 3 bases and at J to 6 bases, leaving 7 bases not matched to a gene. The CDR3 runs 15 residues. The germline gives CDR1 KGHSH, CDR2 LQKENI. Here the CDR3 DNA reads TGTGCCAGCTCACCGTTGGACAGGGGGCAGGGCGAGCAGTACTTC. It translates to CASSPLDRGQGEQYF.

This sequence joins TRBV6-5 and TRBJ1-1; D gene uncertain. This CDR3 spans 16 amino acids. Germline CDR1 and CDR2: MNHEY and SVGAGI. The V and J ends lost 0 bases and 0 bases respectively, with 11 bases between them. The chain's CDR3 is CASSYSFSYVNTEAFF. The CDR3 coding sequence is TGTGCCAGCAGTTACTCGTTCAGCTATGTGAACACTGAAGCTTTCTTT.

The rearrangement links TRBV10-3 to TRBJ2-7, with D maybe TRBD2 (5 bases). Germline loops: CDR1 ENHRY, CDR2 SYGVKD. The CDR3 is 13 residues long. The ends were cut back, 6 bases at V and 2 bases at J, with 11 bases in the middle. CDR3 residues: CAIRDRETYEQYF. CDR3 nucleotide sequence: TGTGCCATCAGGGACCGGGAAACCTACGAGCAGTACTTC.

The chain combines TRBV10-3 with TRBJ2-7; TRBD2 aligns across 10 bases. J gave up 1 base and V 6 bases, and 12 bases lay outside the gene matches. The V gene's germline CDR1 is ENHRY and CDR2 SYGVKD. This CDR3 region has 17 residues. CDR3 loop: CAISDPLAGVRSYEQYF. For the CDR3, the DNA is TGTGCCATCAGCGATCCGCTAGCGGGGGTACGATCCTACGAGCAGTACTTC.

The chain is built from TRBV7-9 and TRBJ1-1, with D unclear. The V end lost 1 base, the J end lost 6 bases, and 9 bases lay between the germline ends. The germline gives CDR1 SEHNR, CDR2 FQNEAQ (reference sequence). CDR3 size: 13 residues. The CDR3: CASSLDWGPEAFF. The CDR3 DNA reads TGTGCCAGCAGCTTAGATTGGGGTCCTGAAGCTTTCTTT.

V usage is TRBV15 and J usage is TRBJ2-7; D is perhaps TRBD1 or TRBD2 (5 bases each). Trimming stripped 0 bases from V and 6 bases from J, with 15 bases between. The germline V gene has CDR1 LNHNV and CDR2 YYDKDF (reference sequence). This CDR3 spans 15 amino acids. The CDR3 DNA is TGTGCCACCAGCAGAGATCGTGGGACCCGGAGCGAGCAGTACTTC. Its translation: CATSRDRGTRSEQYF.

V and J are TRBV7-9 and TRBJ1-1; TRBD1 matches at 9 bases. Per the germline V gene, CDR1 is SEHNR and CDR2 is FQNEAQ (reference sequence). The CDR3 totals 14 residues. J was trimmed by 9 bases and V by 7 bases; bases with no gene match: 12. CDR3 sequence reads: CASTNRGQSEKAFF. The CDR3 nucleotides read TGTGCCAGCACCAACAGGGGGCAATCGGAGAAAGCTTTCTTT.

The chain carries TRBV27 and TRBJ2-1, with a weak D call TRBD2 (6 bases). The CDR3 has 15 residues. Germline V lookup: CDR1 MNHEY, CDR2 SMNVEV (reference sequence). V shed 7 bases and J shed 4 bases, with 17 bases lying between them. The CDR3 loop is CASTGRGGEYNEQFF. The CDR3 nucleotides read TGTGCCAGCACGGGGCGGGGTGGGGAATACAATGAGCAGTTCTTC.

The J gene is TRBJ2-5, the V gene TRBV24-1; D unclear. Trimming took 2 bases from V and 5 from J, leaving 2 bases between them. In germline, CDR1 is KGHDR, CDR2 SFDVKD. CDR3 length equals 11 residues. In DNA form, the CDR3 reads TGTGCCACCAGTGATTATGAGACCCAGTACTTC. Translating gives CATSDYETQYF.

This chain joins TRBV6-2 or TRBV6-3 and TRBJ2-3, with a weak D call TRBD1 (8 bases). Between the trimmed V and J ends, which lost 5 bases and 8 bases, there was a span of 17 bases. Germline V gene lookup returns CDR1 MNHEY and CDR2 SVGEGT. The CDR3 runs to 14 residues. For the CDR3, the DNA is TGTGCCAGCAGTATCGGACAGGGCGGGGGTACGCAGTATTTT. Translating it yields CASSIGQGGGTQYF.

The V gene is TRBV7-6, the J gene TRBJ1-3; tentative D call: TRBD1 (6 bases). Looked up from germline, CDR1 is SGHVS and CDR2 is FNYEAQ. The length of the CDR3 is 15 residues. V gave up 4 bases and J gave up 4 bases, with 14 bases separating them. CDR3 nucleotide sequence: TGTGCCAGCAGCTCCACTACAGGGACCGGAAACACCATATATTTT. Translating gives CASSSTTGTGNTIYF.

The CDR3 DNA follows: TGTGCCAGCAGTGAATACGGGGGAACTGAAGCTTTCTTT. Translation: CASSEYGGTEAFF. The chain couples TRBV6-1 to TRBJ1-1, with D possibly matching TRBD1 (5 bases). Trimming cost V 2 bases and J 5 bases, with 9 bases left between them. The germline V gene has CDR1 MNHNS and CDR2 SASEGT. The CDR3 has 13 residues.

The V call is TRBV11-2, the J call TRBJ2-1, with 7 bases lining up with TRBD1. Germline V gene data show CDR1 as SGHAT and CDR2 as FQNNGV. V shed 4 bases and J 7 bases; nucleotides not matched to a gene: 4. The length of the CDR3 is 13 residues. The CDR3, as DNA: TGTGCCAGCAGCTCGGACAGGAAAAATGAGCAGTTCTTC. This sequence encodes CASSSDRKNEQFF.

The V gene is TRBV7-3, the J gene TRBJ1-1, with 7 bases identical to TRBD1. The trim removed 4 bases at V and 6 bases at J, leaving 8 bases unmatched. This CDR3 is 14 amino acids long. Germline CDR1 and CDR2: SGHTA and FQGTGA. CDR3 residues: CASSSRGTESEAFF. In DNA, the CDR3 is TGTGCCAGCAGCTCCCGCGGGACAGAATCTGAAGCTTTCTTT.

The CDR3 loop reads CASSPPSGGITEAFF. CDR3 coding DNA: TGTGCCAGCTCACCACCGTCGGGGGGGATCACTGAAGCTTTCTTT. This chain joins TRBV18 and TRBJ1-1, with D possibly TRBD1 on 5 matching bases. CDR3 length: 15 residues. V shed 0 bases and J shed 4 bases, with 12 bases lying between them. Germline V gene sequence: CDR1 KGHSH, CDR2 LQKENI. The full variable domain, its missing parts supplied by reference TRBV18 and TRBJ1-1, is NAGVMQNPRHLVRRRGQEARLRCSPMKGHSHVYWYRQLPEEGLKFMVYLQKENIIDESGMPKERFSAEFPKEGPSILRIQQVVRGDSAAYFCASSPPSGGITEAFFGQGTRLTVV.